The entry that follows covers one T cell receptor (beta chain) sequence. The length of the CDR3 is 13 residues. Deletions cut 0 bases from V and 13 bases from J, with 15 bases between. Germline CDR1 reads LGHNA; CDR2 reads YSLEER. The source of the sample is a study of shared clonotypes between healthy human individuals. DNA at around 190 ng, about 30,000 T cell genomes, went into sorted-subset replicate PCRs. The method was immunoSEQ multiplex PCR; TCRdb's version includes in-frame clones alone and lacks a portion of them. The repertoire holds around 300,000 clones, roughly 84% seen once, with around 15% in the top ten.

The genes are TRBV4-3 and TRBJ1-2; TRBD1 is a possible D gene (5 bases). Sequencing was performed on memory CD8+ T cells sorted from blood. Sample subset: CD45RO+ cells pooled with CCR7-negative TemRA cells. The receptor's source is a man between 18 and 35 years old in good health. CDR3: CASSQDRRGGCTF. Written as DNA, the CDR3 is TGCGCCAGCAGCCAAGATCGAAGGGGTGGGTGCACCTTC.